This TCR beta chain was identified in a study of OX40 agonist ivuxolimab in advanced cancers. Autoimmune disease history or systemic immunosuppression was exclusionary. The repertoire was sequenced with immunoSEQ multiplex PCR; TCRdb's copy has only in-frame clones and lacks some. The sample has some 50,000 clones, about nine tenths seen once. The CDR3 has 14 residues. The V gene lost 4 bases and the J gene lost 8 bases, with 18 bases spanning the gap. Germline V CDR1 and CDR2: SGHRS, YFSETQ. This material consisted of CD4+ or CD8+ T cells sorted from blood, taken in a trial of the OX40 agonist ivuxolimab. The rearrangement joins TRBV5-1 to TRBJ1-2; no clear D. The TCR originated in an adult with an advanced solid tumor such as melanoma, head and neck, liver or kidney cancer. CDR3 amino acids: CASSPAAGPPGYTF. The CDR3, as DNA: TGCGCCAGCAGCCCGGCCGCAGGCCCCCCGGGCTACACCTTC.